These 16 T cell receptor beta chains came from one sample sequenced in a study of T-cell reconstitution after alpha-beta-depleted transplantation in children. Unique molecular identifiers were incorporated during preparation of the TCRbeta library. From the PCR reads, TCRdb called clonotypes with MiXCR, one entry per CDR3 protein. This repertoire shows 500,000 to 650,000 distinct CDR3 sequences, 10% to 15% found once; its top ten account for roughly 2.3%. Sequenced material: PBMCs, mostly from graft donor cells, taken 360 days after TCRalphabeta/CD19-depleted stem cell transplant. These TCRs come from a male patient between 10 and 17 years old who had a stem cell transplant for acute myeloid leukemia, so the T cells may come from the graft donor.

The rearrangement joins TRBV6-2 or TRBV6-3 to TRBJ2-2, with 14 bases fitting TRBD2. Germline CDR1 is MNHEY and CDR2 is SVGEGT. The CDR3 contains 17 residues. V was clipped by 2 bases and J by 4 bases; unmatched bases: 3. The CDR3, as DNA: TGTGCCAGCAGTTACGGACTAGCGGGAGGCCTCACCGGGGAGCTGTTTTTT. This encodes CASSYGLAGGLTGELFF.

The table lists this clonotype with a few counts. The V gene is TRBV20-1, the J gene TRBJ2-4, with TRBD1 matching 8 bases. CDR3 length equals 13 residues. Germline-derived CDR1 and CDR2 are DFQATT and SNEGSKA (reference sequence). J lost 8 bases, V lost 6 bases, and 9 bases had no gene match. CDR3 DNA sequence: TGCAGTGCCCTGGGACAGGTCAGAGACATTCAGTACTTC. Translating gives CSALGQVRDIQYF.

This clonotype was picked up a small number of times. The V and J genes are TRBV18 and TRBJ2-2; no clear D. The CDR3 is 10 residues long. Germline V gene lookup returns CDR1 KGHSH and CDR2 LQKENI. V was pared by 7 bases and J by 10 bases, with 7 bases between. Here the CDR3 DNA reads TGTGCCAGCTACTCCTCGGAGCTGTTTTTT. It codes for CASYSSELFF.

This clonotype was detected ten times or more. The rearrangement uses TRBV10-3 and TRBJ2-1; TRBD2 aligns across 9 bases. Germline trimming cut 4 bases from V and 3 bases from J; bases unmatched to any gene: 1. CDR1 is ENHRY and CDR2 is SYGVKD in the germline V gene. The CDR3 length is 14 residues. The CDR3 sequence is CAISGTSDYNEQFF. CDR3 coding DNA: TGTGCCATCAGTGGGACTAGCGACTACAATGAGCAGTTCTTC.

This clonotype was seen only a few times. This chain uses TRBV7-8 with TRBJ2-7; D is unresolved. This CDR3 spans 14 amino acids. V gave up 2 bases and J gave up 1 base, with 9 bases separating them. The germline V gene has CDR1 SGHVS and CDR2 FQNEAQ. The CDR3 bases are TGTGCCAGCAGCTTAATGGGGTTTTCCTACGAGCAGTACTTC. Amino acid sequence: CASSLMGFSYEQYF.

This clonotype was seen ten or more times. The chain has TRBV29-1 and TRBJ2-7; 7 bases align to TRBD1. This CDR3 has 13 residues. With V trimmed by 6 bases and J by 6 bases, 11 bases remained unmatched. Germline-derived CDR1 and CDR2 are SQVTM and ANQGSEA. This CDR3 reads CSVPSTGVGEQYF. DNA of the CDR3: TGCAGCGTGCCCTCCACAGGGGTCGGCGAGCAGTACTTC.

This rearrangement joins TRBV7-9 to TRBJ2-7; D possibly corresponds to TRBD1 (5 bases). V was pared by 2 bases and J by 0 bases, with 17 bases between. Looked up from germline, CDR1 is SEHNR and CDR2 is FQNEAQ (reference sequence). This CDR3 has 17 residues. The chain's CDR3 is CASSLFGWGYPSYEQYF. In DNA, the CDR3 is TGTGCCAGCAGCTTATTCGGGTGGGGCTACCCCTCCTACGAGCAGTACTTC.

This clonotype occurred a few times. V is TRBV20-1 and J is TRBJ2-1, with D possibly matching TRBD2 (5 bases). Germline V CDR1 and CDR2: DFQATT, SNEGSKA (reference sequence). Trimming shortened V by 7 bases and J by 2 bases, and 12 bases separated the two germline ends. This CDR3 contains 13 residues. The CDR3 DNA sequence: TGCAGTGGCCCGGGGAGTACCTACAATGAGCAGTTCTTC. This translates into CSGPGSTYNEQFF.

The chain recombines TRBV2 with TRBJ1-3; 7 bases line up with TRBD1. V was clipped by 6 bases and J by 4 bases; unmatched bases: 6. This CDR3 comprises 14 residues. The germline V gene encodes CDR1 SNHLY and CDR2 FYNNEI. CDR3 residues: CASRDRDPGNTIYF. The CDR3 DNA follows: TGTGCCAGCAGAGACAGGGATCCCGGAAACACCATATATTTT. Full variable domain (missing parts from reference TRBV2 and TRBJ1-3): EPEVTQTPSHQVTQMGQEVILRCVPISNHLYFYWYRQILGQKVEFLVSFYNNEISEKSEIFDDQFSVERPDGSNFTLKIRSTKLEDSAMYFCASRDRDPGNTIYFGEGSWLTVV.

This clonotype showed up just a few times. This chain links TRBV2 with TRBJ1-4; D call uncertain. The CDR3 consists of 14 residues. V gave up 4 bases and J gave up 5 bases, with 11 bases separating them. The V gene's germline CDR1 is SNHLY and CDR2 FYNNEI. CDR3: CASSAPGSNEKLFF. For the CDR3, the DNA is TGTGCCAGCAGTGCACCTGGCAGCAATGAAAAACTGTTTTTT. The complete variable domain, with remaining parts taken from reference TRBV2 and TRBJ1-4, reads EPEVTQTPSHQVTQMGQEVILRCVPISNHLYFYWYRQILGQKVEFLVSFYNNEISEKSEIFDDQFSVERPDGSNFTLKIRSTKLEDSAMYFCASSAPGSNEKLFFGSGTQLSVL.

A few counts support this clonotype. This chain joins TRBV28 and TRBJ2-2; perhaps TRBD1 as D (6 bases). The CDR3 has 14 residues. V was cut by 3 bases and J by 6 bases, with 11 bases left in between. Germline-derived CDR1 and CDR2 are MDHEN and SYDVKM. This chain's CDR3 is CASSFFNRAGELFF. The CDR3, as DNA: TGTGCCAGCAGTTTCTTTAACAGGGCCGGGGAGCTGTTTTTT.

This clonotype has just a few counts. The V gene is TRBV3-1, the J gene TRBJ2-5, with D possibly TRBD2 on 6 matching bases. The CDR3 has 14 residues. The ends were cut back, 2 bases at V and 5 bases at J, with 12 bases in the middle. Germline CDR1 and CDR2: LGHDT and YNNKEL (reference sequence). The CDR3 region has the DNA TGTGCCAGCAGCCAATCCCTAGGAGGGGAGACCCAGTACTTC. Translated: CASSQSLGGETQYF.

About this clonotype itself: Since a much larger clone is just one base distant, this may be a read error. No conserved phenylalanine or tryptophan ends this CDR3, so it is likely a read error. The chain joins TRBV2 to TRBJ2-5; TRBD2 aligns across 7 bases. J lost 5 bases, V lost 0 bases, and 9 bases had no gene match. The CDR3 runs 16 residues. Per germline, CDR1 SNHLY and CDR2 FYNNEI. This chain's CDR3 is CASSEARREPTETQYY. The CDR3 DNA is TGTGCCAGCAGTGAAGCGCGGCGGGAGCCTACGGAGACCCAGTACTAC.

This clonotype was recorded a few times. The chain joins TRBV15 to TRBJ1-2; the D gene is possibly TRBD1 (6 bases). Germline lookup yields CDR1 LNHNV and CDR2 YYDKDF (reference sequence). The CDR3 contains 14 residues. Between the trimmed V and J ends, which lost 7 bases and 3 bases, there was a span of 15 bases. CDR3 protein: CATINPGQHYGYTF. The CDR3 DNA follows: TGTGCCACCATCAACCCGGGACAACACTATGGCTACACCTTC.

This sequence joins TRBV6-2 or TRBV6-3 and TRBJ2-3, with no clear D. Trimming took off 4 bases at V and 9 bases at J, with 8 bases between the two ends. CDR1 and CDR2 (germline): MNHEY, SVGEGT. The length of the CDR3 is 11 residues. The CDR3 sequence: CASSSAGTQYF. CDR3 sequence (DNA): TGTGCCAGCAGTTCCGCCGGGACGCAGTATTTT.

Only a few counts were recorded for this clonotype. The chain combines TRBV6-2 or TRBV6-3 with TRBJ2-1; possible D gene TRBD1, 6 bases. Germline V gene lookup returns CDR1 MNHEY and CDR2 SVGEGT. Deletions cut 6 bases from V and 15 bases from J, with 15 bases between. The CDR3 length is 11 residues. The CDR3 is CASSHRTDSFF. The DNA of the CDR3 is TGTGCCAGCAGCCACCGGACAGATTCGTTCTTC.